A single sample is the source of the 27 T cell receptor beta chains below, sequenced in a study of shared clonotypes between healthy human individuals (dated by TCRdb to about 2020). Libraries were built with the immunoSEQ multiplex PCR assay. In TCRdb, the immuneACCESS table is reduced to in-frame sequences with V and J assigned. These tables do not hold every clone; where another copy was compared, an unresolved V gene accounts for under half, and the others remain unexplained. Here the sample has roughly 220,000 clones; 60% to 80% occur a single time. The ten largest clones add up to more than 9.5% of the sample. Sample: memory CD4+ T cells sorted from blood. The cell subset or site tag for this specimen amounts to: CD45RA-negative fraction. These receptor sequences come from a man aged 25 to 40 in good health.

The gene calls are TRBV4-3 and TRBJ2-1, with D perhaps matching TRBD2 (5 bases). The ends were cut back, 4 bases at V and 5 bases at J, with 15 bases in the middle. This CDR3 is built from 15 residues. The germline V gene encodes CDR1 LGHNA and CDR2 YSLEER. The CDR3 region is CASSPEEDINNEQFF. Here the CDR3 DNA reads TGCGCCAGCAGCCCAGAGGAGGATATCAACAATGAGCAGTTCTTC.

This clone was observed a single time. The genes are TRBV25-1 and TRBJ2-5; no clear D gene. V was clipped by 3 bases and J by 0 bases, with 8 bases between them. The CDR3 is 14 residues long. Germline V lookup: CDR1 MGHDK, CDR2 SYGVNS. This chain's CDR3 is CASSDSWYQETQYF. Written as DNA, the CDR3 is TGTGCCAGCAGTGATAGTTGGTACCAAGAGACCCAGTACTTC.

The V and J genes are TRBV27 and TRBJ2-6, with TRBD2 as a possible D gene (7 bases). CDR1 MNHEY and CDR2 SMNVEV come from the germline V gene (reference sequence). The CDR3 length is 16 residues. Deletions cut 8 bases from V and 5 bases from J, with 19 bases between. This CDR3 is CASRTLRGLRANVLTF. As DNA, the CDR3 is TGTGCCAGCCGAACCCTGCGGGGGCTAAGGGCCAACGTCCTGACTTTC.

The chain couples TRBV7-2 to TRBJ2-7, with 9 positions matching TRBD1. Trimming cost V 5 bases and J 5 bases; bases outside gene matches: 10. Germline V lookup: CDR1 SGHTA, CDR2 FQGNSA. This CDR3 comprises 15 residues. CDR3 residues: CASSVHRDRVNEQYF. In DNA form, the CDR3 reads TGTGCCAGCAGCGTGCACCGGGACAGGGTAAACGAGCAGTACTTC.

The genes are TRBV7-7 and TRBJ2-5, with D perhaps TRBD2 (6 bases). This CDR3 region has 12 residues. CDR1 and CDR2 (germline): SSHAT, FNYEAQ (reference sequence). CDR3 sequence: CASASAQETQYF. The CDR3 coding sequence is TGTGCTAGCGCTAGCGCCCAAGAGACCCAGTACTTC.

This clone was picked up many times. The CDR3 spells CASSSVPTDTQYF. The CDR3 DNA follows: TGCGCCAGCAGTAGCGTACCAACAGATACGCAGTATTTT. The V call is TRBV10-1, the J call TRBJ2-3; D gene unclear. This CDR3 spans 13 amino acids. The germline gives CDR1 WNHNN, CDR2 SYGVQD (reference sequence). V was pared by 5 bases and J by 3 bases, with 9 bases between.

This clone was seen only a few times. This chain links TRBV5-4 with TRBJ2-1, with 11 nucleotides matching TRBD2. Germline CDR1 reads SGHNT; CDR2 reads YYREEE (reference sequence). V was clipped by 2 bases and J by 12 bases; unmatched bases: 19. This CDR3 region has 18 residues. CDR3: CASSLGGAGTSGSFRQFF. The CDR3 nucleotides are TGTGCCAGCAGCTTAGGAGGAGCCGGTACTAGCGGGAGTTTTAGGCAGTTCTTC.

This chain links TRBV6-6 with TRBJ2-1; 8 nucleotides align to TRBD2. Losses at the gene ends were 0 bases for V and 2 bases for J; bases not matched to a gene: 3. CDR3 length: 16 amino acids. CDR1 is MNHNY, CDR2 SVGAGI, per germline (reference sequence). This chain's CDR3 is CASSYSREVAYNEQFF. CDR3 nucleotides: TGTGCCAGCAGTTACTCGCGGGAGGTGGCCTACAATGAGCAGTTCTTC.

CDR3 bases: TGTGCCAGCAGTTATTTGGGCAGCCCGTTCTTC. It is translated as CASSYLGSPFF. The chain uses TRBV6-5 and TRBJ2-1; D is uncertain. The CDR3 runs 11 residues. CDR1 MNHEY and CDR2 SVGAGI come from the germline V gene. V dropped 3 bases and J dropped 15 bases, with 12 bases sitting between them.

Here the CDR3 reads CASSSPRGATGELFF. The DNA of the CDR3 is TGTGCCAGCAGTTCGCCCAGGGGCGCCACCGGGGAGCTGTTTTTT. The J gene is TRBJ2-2, the V gene TRBV28; weak D call: TRBD1 (6 bases). Germline CDR1 MDHEN, CDR2 SYDVKM. V gave up 4 bases and J gave up 4 bases, with 13 bases separating them. The CDR3 spans 15 residues.

The gene calls are TRBV11-2 and TRBJ1-2; TRBD1 matches at 11 bases. From germline, CDR1 is SGHAT and CDR2 FQNNGV. This CDR3 spans 18 amino acids. The trim removed 3 bases at V and 3 bases at J, leaving 12 bases unmatched. CDR3 coding DNA: TGTGCCAGCAGCTTCGCGGCGAAGGGGGACAGGGGGTACTATGGCTACACCTTC. Translation: CASSFAAKGDRGYYGYTF.

In its sample, this clone was seen once. V gene TRBV5-4 combines with J gene TRBJ2-2, with D possibly being TRBD2 (6 bases). The CDR3 has 14 residues. The V gene's germline CDR1 is SGHNT and CDR2 YYREEE (reference sequence). V was shortened by 1 base and J by 6 bases, with 10 bases between the two germline ends. This CDR3 reads CASSLMSGPGELFF. CDR3 bases: TGTGCCAGCAGCTTGATGAGCGGGCCCGGGGAGCTGTTTTTT.

This rearrangement joins TRBV28 to TRBJ2-7; D tentatively reads TRBD1 or TRBD2 (5 bases each). Germline loops: CDR1 MDHEN, CDR2 SYDVKM. This CDR3 has 13 residues. V gave up 7 bases and J gave up 2 bases, with 12 bases separating them. The CDR3 sequence is CASTWGPTYEQYF. Written as DNA, the CDR3 is TGTGCCAGCACCTGGGGACCGACCTACGAGCAGTACTTC. The full variable domain, with the rest looked up from reference TRBV28 and TRBJ2-7, is DVKVTQSSRYLVKRTGEKVFLECVQDMDHENMFWYRQDPGLGLRLIYFSYDVKMKEKGDIPEGYSVSREKKERFSLILESASTNQTSMYLCASTWGPTYEQYFGPGTRLTVT.

This chain joins TRBV28 and TRBJ1-4; D gene uncertain. The CDR3 extends over 14 amino acids. Trimming pared 4 bases from V and 3 bases from J, leaving 9 bases between. CDR1 is MDHEN and CDR2 is SYDVKM in the germline V gene. The DNA of the CDR3 is TGTGCCAGCAGTTCCCCCGGACCTAATGAAAAACTGTTTTTT. Protein sequence: CASSSPGPNEKLFF.

The chain carries TRBV6-5 and TRBJ1-1; no clear D gene. The CDR3 consists of 15 residues. CDR1 is MNHEY, CDR2 SVGAGI, per germline. Trimming removed 5 bases from V and 1 base from J, with 14 bases in between. CDR3 loop: CASSPRAPGNTEAFF. The CDR3 DNA follows: TGTGCCAGCAGTCCCCGGGCCCCGGGGAACACTGAAGCTTTCTTT.

CDR3 residues: CASSRESPGQGANIQYF. The CDR3 DNA sequence: TGCGCCAGCAGCCGTGAATCCCCGGGACAGGGGGCGAACATTCAGTACTTC. The chain joins TRBV5-1 to TRBJ2-4; the match to TRBD1 covers 12 bases. With 4 bases clipped from V and 7 bases from J, the junction kept 12 bases outside the gene matches. This CDR3 spans 17 amino acids. Germline CDR1 SGHRS, CDR2 YFSETQ.

The chain combines TRBV2 with TRBJ2-2; 9 bases match TRBD2. The CDR3 length is 15 residues. Per germline, CDR1 SNHLY and CDR2 FYNNEI. With V trimmed by 4 bases and J by 6 bases, 6 bases remained unmatched. The CDR3, as DNA: TGTGCCAGCAGTGGGCGGGTAGCGGGAGCCGGGGAGCTGTTTTTT. Translated, it gives CASSGRVAGAGELFF.

The chain recombines TRBV28 with TRBJ1-1; a weak D match, TRBD1 (6 bases). Germline-derived CDR1 and CDR2 are MDHEN and SYDVKM. The V and J ends lost 6 bases and 3 bases respectively, with 17 bases between them. The CDR3 has 15 amino acids. CDR3 region: CASSLGGDGYTEAFF. CDR3 in DNA: TGTGCCAGCAGCCTAGGGGGAGATGGGTACACTGAAGCTTTCTTT.

The V gene is TRBV10-3, the J gene TRBJ2-1; D uncertain. This CDR3 is 15 amino acids long. Germline V gene data show CDR1 as ENHRY and CDR2 as SYGVKD. V lost 5 bases to trimming and J lost 2 bases, with 13 bases between them. The CDR3: CAISMDLGTYNEQFF. CDR3 coding DNA: TGTGCCATCAGTATGGACCTCGGAACCTACAATGAGCAGTTCTTC.

This clone has at least ten counts. This rearrangement joins TRBV5-4 to TRBJ2-1, with D possibly being TRBD2 (5 bases). Germline values: CDR1 SGHNT, CDR2 YYREEE (reference sequence). The CDR3 is 17 amino acids. The V end was cut by 1 base, the J end by 2 bases, with 16 bases between. The chain's CDR3 is CASSLSGGLGTYNEQFF. The CDR3 DNA sequence: TGTGCCAGCAGCTTGTCCGGAGGACTCGGAACCTACAATGAGCAGTTCTTC.

In this sample, this clone turned up once. The V and J genes are TRBV28 and TRBJ1-1; D gene unclear. Looked up from germline, CDR1 is MDHEN and CDR2 is SYDVKM. The CDR3 is made up of 12 amino acids. The V end lost 2 bases, the J end lost 3 bases, and 4 bases lay between the germline ends. CDR3 protein: CASSLVHTEAFF. In DNA, the CDR3 is TGTGCCAGCAGTTTAGTTCACACTGAAGCTTTCTTT.

V and J are TRBV5-1 and TRBJ1-4, with unresolved D. Germline assignment: CDR1 SGHRS and CDR2 YFSETQ. The V and J ends lost 0 bases and 8 bases respectively, with 8 bases between them. This CDR3 region has 13 residues. The CDR3 DNA is TGCGCCAGCAGCTTGGGACAAAACGAAAAACTGTTTTTT. Translation: CASSLGQNEKLFF.

The rearrangement uses TRBV12-5 and TRBJ2-1, with 9 positions matching TRBD2. Trimming took 3 bases from V and 6 from J; bases not matched to a gene: 3. The germline CDR1 and CDR2 sequences are LGHNT and FRNRAP. The CDR3 extends over 14 amino acids. In nucleotides, the CDR3 is TGTGCTAGTGGTTTTCAGACTAGCGGCAATGAGCAGTTCTTC. Protein sequence: CASGFQTSGNEQFF.

CDR3 coding DNA: TGCGCCAGCAGCTTGGGGACTAGCTGGAATGAGCAGTTCTTC. Its translation is CASSLGTSWNEQFF. The chain combines TRBV5-1 with TRBJ2-1; TRBD2 matches 8 bases. V was pared by 0 bases and J by 7 bases, with 3 bases of the junction left unmatched. The CDR3 runs to 14 residues. Looked up from germline, CDR1 is SGHRS and CDR2 is YFSETQ.

This rearrangement joins TRBV7-9 to TRBJ2-7; the D gene is possibly TRBD2 (6 bases). Trimming cost V 1 base and J 3 bases, with 13 bases left between them. Per germline, CDR1 SEHNR and CDR2 FQNEAQ (reference sequence). This CDR3 is built from 15 residues. CDR3 amino acids: CASSLGVGEDYEQYF. The CDR3 DNA sequence: TGTGCCAGCAGCTTAGGAGTGGGGGAGGACTACGAGCAGTACTTC. The whole variable domain, filled in from reference TRBV7-9 and TRBJ2-7, reads DTGVSQNPRHKITKRGQNVTFRCDPISEHNRLYWYRQTLGQGPEFLTYFQNEAQLEKSRLLSDRFSAERPKGSFSTLEIQRTEQGDSAMYLCASSLGVGEDYEQYFGPGTRLTVT.

The rearrangement joins TRBV2 to TRBJ1-2; TRBD1 matches at 9 bases. V shed 6 bases, J shed 2 bases, and the junction held 7 bases outside the gene matches. Per germline, CDR1 SNHLY and CDR2 FYNNEI. This CDR3 is built from 15 residues. CDR3 nucleotide sequence: TGTGCCAGCAGGAAGGGACAGGGTCTCAACTATGGCTACACCTTC. Residues: CASRKGQGLNYGYTF.

The CDR3 coding sequence is TGTGCCAGCTCACGGAACAGTGCTGCCTACGAGCAGTACTTC. Its protein is CASSRNSAAYEQYF. The rearrangement joins TRBV18 to TRBJ2-7; no firm D call. Germline CDR1 is KGHSH and CDR2 is LQKENI. V lost 4 bases to trimming and J lost 2 bases, with 12 bases between them. This CDR3 contains 14 residues. Variable domain in full (rest from reference TRBV18 and TRBJ2-7): NAGVMQNPRHLVRRRGQEARLRCSPMKGHSHVYWYRQLPEEGLKFMVYLQKENIIDESGMPKERFSAEFPKEGPSILRIQQVVRGDSAAYFCASSRNSAAYEQYFGPGTRLTVT.